This T cell receptor beta chain was documented in a study of identical twins. CDR1 is ENHRY and CDR2 is SYGVKD in the germline V gene. The CDR3 consists of 12 residues. With 2 bases removed from V and 5 bases from J, the gap between germline ends came to 6 bases. In TCRdb, the 5' RACE reads were re-called with MiXCR into one record per CDR3 protein. In the table there are 550,000 to 800,000 distinct CDR3 sequences, around 7.5% of which are singletons. These same data were also listed under a study on yellow fever vaccine responses in identical twins.

V gene TRBV10-3 combines with J gene TRBJ1-1, with no clear D. The sample consisted of PBMCs. The TCR originated in a young woman in good health. CDR3 sequence reads: CAISERETEAFF. Written as DNA, the CDR3 is TGTGCCATCAGTGAGAGGGAGACTGAAGCTTTCTTT.